Below are 13 T cell receptor beta chains sequenced from a single sample in a study of sequential checkpoint blockade in melanoma. Treatment denoted: randomized to nivolumab then ipilimumab (arm A) or the reverse (arm B). TCRdb keeps only in-frame clones here, not all; method: immunoSEQ multiplex PCR. The sample includes fewer than 35,000 clones, roughly 80% of them seen just once. The sequenced sample was CD8+ T cells sorted from blood (inferred from file names), obtained from a patient given nivolumab and ipilimumab in sequence. The receptors here all came from a human donor with melanoma.

The rearrangement uses TRBV29-1 and TRBJ1-2; TRBD1 aligns across 10 bases. Germline-derived CDR1 and CDR2 are SQVTM and ANQGSEA. Germline trimming cut 2 bases from V and 7 bases from J; bases unmatched to any gene: 4. This CDR3 is built from 13 residues. CDR3 sequence reads: CSVELGTGAGYTF. The CDR3 DNA reads as TGCAGCGTTGAATTAGGGACAGGGGCTGGCTACACCTTC.

The chain is built from TRBV4-1 and TRBJ2-1, with D hard to call. CDR1 is MGHRA, CDR2 YSYEKL, per germline. CDR3 size: 14 residues. Trimming removed 1 base at V and 8 bases at J, with 12 bases between. The CDR3: CASSQANTLDEQFF. The CDR3, as DNA: TGCGCCAGCAGCCAAGCGAATACCTTAGATGAGCAGTTCTTC.

This clone was observed once. CDR3 sequence (DNA): TGTGCCAGCAGCTTAGGTCACGTCGGGAGGGAGCAGTTCTTC. It encodes CASSLGHVGREQFF. The V gene is TRBV7-9, the J gene TRBJ2-1; the match to TRBD2 covers 7 bases. The CDR3 runs 14 residues. Trimming at V came to 1 base and at J to 10 bases, leaving 7 bases not matched to a gene. Germline CDR1 SEHNR, CDR2 FQNEAQ (reference sequence).

The V call is TRBV21-1, the J call TRBJ1-2; no DNA check was done on the table's D call, TRBD1. TRBV21-1 is reported as a pseudogene. This CDR3 region has 13 residues. The CDR3 is CASSEDRGYGYTF. The CDR3 nucleotides read TGTGCCAGCAGCGAGGACAGGGGGTATGGCTACACCTTC.

This chain uses TRBV5-1 with TRBJ2-1; D might be TRBD2 (5 bases). Trimming stripped 5 bases from V and 10 bases from J, with 22 bases between. The germline CDR1 and CDR2 sequences are SGHRS and YFSETQ. CDR3 length equals 15 residues. The CDR3 here is CASRLALDFGSEQFF. The CDR3 DNA is TGCGCCAGCAGGCTAGCCCTCGATTTCGGTTCGGAGCAGTTCTTC.

The chain uses TRBV28 and TRBJ1-5; the match to TRBD1 covers 7 bases. The V and J ends lost 1 base and 0 bases, in that order; junction bases with no gene match: 9. CDR3 length equals 18 residues. The germline V gene has CDR1 MDHEN and CDR2 SYDVKM. CDR3 in DNA: TGTGCCAGCAGTTTATCGGGGGGGGACAGTTATAGCAATCAGCCCCAGCATTTT. Its protein is CASSLSGGDSYSNQPQHF. Combining the CDR3 with reference TRBV28 and TRBJ1-5 gives the whole variable domain DVKVTQSSRYLVKRTGEKVFLECVQDMDHENMFWYRQDPGLGLRLIYFSYDVKMKEKGDIPEGYSVSREKKERFSLILESASTNQTSMYLCASSLSGGDSYSNQPQHFGDGTRLSIL.

The chain joins TRBV19 to TRBJ2-7; TRBD2 aligns across 8 bases. V lost 5 bases to trimming and J lost 4 bases; unmatched junction nucleotides: 4. Germline CDR1 is LNHDA and CDR2 is SQIVND (reference sequence). The CDR3 sequence is 13 residues long. The CDR3 here is CASSPGLDYEQYF. In DNA form, the CDR3 reads TGTGCCAGTAGTCCGGGACTAGATTACGAGCAGTACTTC.

This chain connects TRBV27 to TRBJ2-5, with D perhaps TRBD2 (6 bases). Germline V gives CDR1 MNHEY, CDR2 SMNVEV (reference sequence). V was trimmed by 4 bases and J by 5 bases, leaving 14 bases between them. The CDR3 spans 14 residues. This CDR3 reads CASSSPGVGETQYF. The CDR3 bases are TGTGCCAGCAGTTCCCCGGGAGTGGGGGAGACCCAGTACTTC.

Only a few counts were recorded for this clone. This chain uses TRBV19 with TRBJ2-7; TRBD1 aligns across 10 bases. From germline, CDR1 is LNHDA and CDR2 SQIVND (reference sequence). The CDR3 extends over 14 amino acids. With V trimmed by 5 bases and J by 2 bases, 3 bases remained unmatched. DNA for the CDR3: TGTGCCAGTAGTTTTGGGACAGGGGCCTACGAGCAGTACTTC. Protein sequence: CASSFGTGAYEQYF.

The V call is TRBV29-1, the J call TRBJ1-2; TRBD1 matches 7 bases. Losses at the gene ends were 7 bases for V and 4 bases for J; bases not matched to a gene: 12. Germline CDR1 is SQVTM and CDR2 is ANQGSEA. This CDR3 contains 14 residues. The CDR3 is CSAAGTDLFYGYTF. For the CDR3, the DNA is TGCAGCGCCGCCGGGACAGATCTTTTCTATGGCTACACCTTC.

CDR3: CASSIGGDYGYTF. Written as DNA, the CDR3 is TGTGCCAGCAGTATCGGGGGGGACTATGGCTACACCTTC. The V call is TRBV6-5, the J call TRBJ1-2, with a possible D match to TRBD1 (5 bases). V was pared by 5 bases and J by 3 bases, with 10 bases between. The germline gives CDR1 MNHEY, CDR2 SVGAGI. There are 13 residues in the CDR3.

This rearrangement joins TRBV5-6 to TRBJ2-3, with 8 bases fitting TRBD1. This CDR3 has 15 amino acids. V lost 4 bases to trimming and J lost 0 bases; unmatched junction nucleotides: 4. The germline gives CDR1 SGHDT, CDR2 YYEEEE. CDR3: CASSQGAGSTDTQYF. DNA of the CDR3: TGTGCCAGCAGCCAGGGGGCGGGAAGCACAGATACGCAGTATTTT.

On this clone: This CDR3 is also generated by other DNA sequences in the sample. V usage is TRBV9 and J usage is TRBJ1-2; unclear D gene. The CDR3 contains 13 residues. Germline values: CDR1 SGDLS, CDR2 YYNGEE. Trimming pared 4 bases from V and 8 bases from J, leaving 15 bases between. DNA of the CDR3: TGTGCCAGCAGCCGGTCGGGAGTGGACGGCTACACCTTC. This sequence encodes CASSRSGVDGYTF.